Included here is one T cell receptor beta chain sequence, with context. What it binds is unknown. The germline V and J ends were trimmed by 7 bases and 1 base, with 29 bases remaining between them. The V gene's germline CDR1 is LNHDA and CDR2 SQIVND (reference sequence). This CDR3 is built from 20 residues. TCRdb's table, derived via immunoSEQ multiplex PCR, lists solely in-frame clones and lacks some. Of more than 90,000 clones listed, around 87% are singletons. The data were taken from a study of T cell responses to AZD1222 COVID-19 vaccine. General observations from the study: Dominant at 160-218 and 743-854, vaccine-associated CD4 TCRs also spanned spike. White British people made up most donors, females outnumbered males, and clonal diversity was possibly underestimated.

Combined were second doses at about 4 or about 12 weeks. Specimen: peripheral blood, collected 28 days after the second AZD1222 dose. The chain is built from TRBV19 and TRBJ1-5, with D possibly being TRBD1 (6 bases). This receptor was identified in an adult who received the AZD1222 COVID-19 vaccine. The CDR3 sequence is CASTPGAGTLALWSNQPQHF. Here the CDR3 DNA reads TGTGCCAGTACTCCTGGAGCGGGGACATTGGCTTTATGGAGCAATCAGCCCCAGCATTTT.